The sequence of this T cell receptor (beta chain) was determined in a study of cytomegalovirus exposure and HLA in healthy donors. PCR employed 60 Vbeta and 13 Jbeta primers. The table came from immunoSEQ multiplex PCR; TCRdb's copy has only in-frame clones and leaves some out. Counted here are some 130,000 clones, 75% to 85% occurring once; the ten biggest clones make up 2% to 2.5%. This clone was seen ten or more times. V shed 3 bases and J shed 3 bases, with 2 bases lying between them. This CDR3 comprises 10 residues. Germline V gene data show CDR1 as GTSNPN and CDR2 as SVGIG (reference sequence). The V call is TRBV30, the J call TRBJ1-1; D is unresolved. The receptor comes from a man aged 18 to 30 in good health and CMV-seronegative. The source material was PBMCs. CDR3 protein: CAWSYTEAFF. DNA of the CDR3: TGTGCCTGGAGCTACACTGAAGCTTTCTTT.